This TCR beta chain originates from a study of blood T cells in healthy people across ages. Sample donors were healthy Caucasian individuals that came from Russia, aged about 6 to 100. The CDR3 contains 15 residues. Germline lookup yields CDR1 SGDLS and CDR2 YYNGEE. V dropped 3 bases and J dropped 3; count of bases not matched to a gene: 1. It was with a sample-barcoded 5' primer and a J-beta primer mix that a second PCR of roughly 6 to 11 cycles was run. TCRdb re-derived calls from the 5' RACE reads in MiXCR, one entry per CDR3 protein. Of about 580,000 distinct CDR3 sequences in the sample, 45% to 55% were seen once.

Sequencing input: blood. This chain joins TRBV9 and TRBJ2-1; 12 positions match TRBD2. The TCR was taken from a man older than 75 in good health. CDR3 sequence reads: CASSGGLAGYNEQFF. CDR3 nucleotide sequence: TGTGCCAGCAGCGGGGGACTAGCGGGCTACAATGAGCAGTTCTTC.